This record looks at one T cell receptor (beta chain) sequence and its context. Trimming stripped 5 bases from V and 0 bases from J, with 15 bases between. The CDR3 contains 16 residues. Germline V CDR1 and CDR2: SGHVS, FNYEAQ. This specimen comes from a study of control samples from healthy donors and cancer patients. Using immunoSEQ multiplex PCR, the repertoire was profiled, and TCRdb retains in-frame clones only, with some absent. The sample yields some 150,000 clones, about 93% seen once. The chain carries TRBV7-6 and TRBJ2-3, with a weak D call TRBD2 (6 bases). This receptor was taken from a man aged 45-65 years in good health. The sample was blood. This CDR3 is CASSPRRAVSTDTQYF. CDR3 in DNA: TGTGCCAGCAGCCCCCGGAGGGCGGTTAGCACAGATACGCAGTATTTT.